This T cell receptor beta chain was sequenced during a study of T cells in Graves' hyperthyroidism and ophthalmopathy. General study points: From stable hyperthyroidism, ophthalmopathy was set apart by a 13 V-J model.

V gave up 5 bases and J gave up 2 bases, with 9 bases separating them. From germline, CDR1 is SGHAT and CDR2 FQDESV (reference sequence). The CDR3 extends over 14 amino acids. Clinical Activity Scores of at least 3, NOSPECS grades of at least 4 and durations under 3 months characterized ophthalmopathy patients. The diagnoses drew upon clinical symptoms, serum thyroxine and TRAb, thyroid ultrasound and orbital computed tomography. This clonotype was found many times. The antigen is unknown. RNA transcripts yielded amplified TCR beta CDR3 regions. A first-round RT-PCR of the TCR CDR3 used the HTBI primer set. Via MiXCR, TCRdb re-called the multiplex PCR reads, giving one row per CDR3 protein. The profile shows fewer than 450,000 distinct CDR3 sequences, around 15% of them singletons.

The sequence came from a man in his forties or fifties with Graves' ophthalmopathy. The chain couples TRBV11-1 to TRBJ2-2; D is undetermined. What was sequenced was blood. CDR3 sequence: CASSLSVNTGELFF. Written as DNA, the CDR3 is TGTGCCAGCAGCCTAAGCGTCAACACCGGGGAGCTGTTTTTT.